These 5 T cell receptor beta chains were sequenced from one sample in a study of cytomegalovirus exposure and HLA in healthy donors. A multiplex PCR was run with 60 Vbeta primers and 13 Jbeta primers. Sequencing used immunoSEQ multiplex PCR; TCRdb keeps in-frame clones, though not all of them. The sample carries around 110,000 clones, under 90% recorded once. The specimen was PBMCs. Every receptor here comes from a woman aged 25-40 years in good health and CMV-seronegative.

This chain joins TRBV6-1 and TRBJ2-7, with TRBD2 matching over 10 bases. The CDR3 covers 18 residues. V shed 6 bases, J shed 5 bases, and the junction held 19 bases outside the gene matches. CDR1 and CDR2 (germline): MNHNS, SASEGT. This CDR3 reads CASRESQGLAGVLNEQYF. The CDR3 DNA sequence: TGTGCCAGCAGAGAATCCCAAGGGCTAGCGGGAGTTCTGAACGAGCAGTACTTC.

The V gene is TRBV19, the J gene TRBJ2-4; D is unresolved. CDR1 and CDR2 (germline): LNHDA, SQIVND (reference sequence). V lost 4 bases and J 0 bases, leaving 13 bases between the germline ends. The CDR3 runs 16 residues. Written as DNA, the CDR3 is TGTGCCAGTAGTACCCCAAGAGTAGAAGCCAAAAACATTCAGTACTTC. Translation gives CASSTPRVEAKNIQYF.

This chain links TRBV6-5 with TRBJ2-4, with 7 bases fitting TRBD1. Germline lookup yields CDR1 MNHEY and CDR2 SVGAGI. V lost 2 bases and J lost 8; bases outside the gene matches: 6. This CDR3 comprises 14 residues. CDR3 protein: CASSYRGPIDIQYF. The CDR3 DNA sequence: TGTGCCAGCAGTTACAGGGGGCCTATCGACATTCAGTACTTC.

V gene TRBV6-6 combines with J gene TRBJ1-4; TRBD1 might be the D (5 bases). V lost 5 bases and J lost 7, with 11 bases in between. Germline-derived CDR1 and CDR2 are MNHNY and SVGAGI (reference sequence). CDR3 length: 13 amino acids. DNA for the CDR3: TGTGCCAGCAGTGTGCAGGGAGGTGAAAAACTGTTTTTT. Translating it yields CASSVQGGEKLFF.

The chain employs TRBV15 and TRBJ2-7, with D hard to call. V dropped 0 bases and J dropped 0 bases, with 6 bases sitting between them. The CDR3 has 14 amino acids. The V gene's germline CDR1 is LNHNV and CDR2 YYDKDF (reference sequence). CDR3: CATSREALSYEQYF. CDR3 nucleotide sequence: TGTGCCACCAGCAGAGAGGCCCTCTCCTACGAGCAGTACTTC.